The present T cell receptor beta chain was sequenced within a study of blood T cell repertoires in COVID-19. At the level of the study: Spain, Italy and the United States supplied samples that represented acute and convalescent COVID-19. PBMCs, B-cell-depleted T cells, or T cells provided the cDNA or gDNA that made up the material.

The V gene end was trimmed by 4 bases and the J gene end by 10 bases; junction bases not matched to a gene: 12. The CDR3 sequence is 15 residues long. Germline CDR1 is SGHDT and CDR2 is YYEEEE. In the original workflow: Counts of nucleated cells, estimated from reference gene primer amplification, were obtained. TCRdb's copy holds only in-frame clones and misses some; the assay was immunoSEQ multiplex PCR. D and trimming come from the DNA, and the V and J calls and clone size come from that table. Of about 190,000 clones in the sample, more than 70% were seen once. The sequence was collected from a woman older than 75 with active or convalescent COVID-19. This chain links TRBV5-6 with TRBJ1-4; 8 bases agree with TRBD1. Sequencing was done on a sample of peripheral blood. The CDR3 loop is CASSKLGQGVPKLFF. Written as DNA, the CDR3 is TGTGCCAGCAGCAAGCTAGGACAGGGAGTACCAAAACTGTTTTTT.